What follows describes a single T cell receptor (beta chain). This receptor's antigen is unknown. Base-call qualities are not available, and no considerably larger clone is one nucleotide away. These data belong to a study of cytomegalovirus exposure and HLA in healthy donors (dated by TCRdb to about 2017). With regard to the full study: An earlier analysis of some 500 of the donors reported 250 to 300 Gb of sequence data and some 120 million unique TCR beta sequences from 150 million to 200 million T cells. Donor age, sex, ethnicity and CMV serostatus were collected together with the repertoire data. Among about 360 genotyped donors of the cohort, an average of around 240,000 unique TCR beta nucleotide sequences were sequenced per donor, around 20% of them non-productive. Every discovery cohort repertoire had been produced on one sequencing platform. A later genetic analysis used genome-wide SNP genotypes for about 65% of the 666 donors, treating that subset as a discovery cohort. An earlier analysis of roughly 600 of the donors used high-throughput TCR beta sequencing to judge whether each TCR beta V gene segment behaved as functional or pseudogenic. To predict cytomegalovirus infection status, the study combined high-throughput TCR immunosequencing, statistical association of individual TCRs with disease status, and machine learning. Along with the 666-subject first cohort, a separate validation cohort of over a hundred different subjects was used. Class I and class II HLA loci were covered by the typing at four-digit resolution. The number of typed donors differed by locus: about 629-630 for A, B, C, DRB1 and DQB1; 522 for DQA1; fewer than 610 for DPA1; and some 470 for DPB1. The later analysis used no new phenotypic data to find candidate immune exposures, relying instead on TCR beta sequences and their occurrence across donors. In a later analysis, previously published TCR beta repertoires from 670 or so donors were re-analyzed and high-resolution HLA genotyping was added so that TCR occurrence patterns could be studied. Of the approximately 400 genotyped donors, 81% were placed in the genetic ancestry cluster associated with self-reported Caucasian donors. An early release covering roughly 640 HLA-typed donors comprised roughly 300 gigabases of sequencing data and tens of millions of unique TCR sequences. Five DR-DQ haplotypes were treated as single units for association and clustering because of strong linkage in the cohort. The study aimed to test whether signatures of past pathogen exposure could be identified by cataloging public T cell receptors. The T cell repertoires of about 700 subjects were profiled by immunosequencing and related to cytomegalovirus serostatus. Overall results and qualifications from the work: While some public TCRs were present in many individuals, most TCR sequences turned up only very rarely across donors. In the study, approximately 160 TCR beta chains were listed as associated with cytomegalovirus. Specific HLA alleles were associated with some 15,000 TCR beta sequences at a false discovery rate of 0.05 in a later analysis. Presence/absence analyses assumed roughly uniform sequencing depth across donors, an assumption that may not hold. In an earlier analysis of some 500 of the donors, most TCR beta V segments appeared in productive rearrangements about 90% or about 30% of the time, broadly matching IMGT annotations. For the cohort, immune exposure information was limited to CMV serostatus. A later analysis found that TCR association rates varied across HLA loci, with DRB1 alleles showing the most associated TCRs and HLA-C alleles the fewest. A later genetic analysis reported fewer N-insertions in productive TCRs among donors in an Asian-associated ancestry cluster than the roughly 670-donor mean. Correlated functional status among segregating V segments might reflect linkage disequilibrium, but an unknown experimental factor could not be ruled out. The classifier was reported to diagnose cytomegalovirus status with high specificity and sensitivity in both the original cohort and the validation cohort. In a later analysis, HLA-associated TCR beta chains showed more clonal expansion and lower generation probabilities than non-associated chains that were equally common. According to the authors, the approach could potentially be generalized to other disease states and immunological phenotypes. Because counts were too low, about 18 rarely observed V segments, including chromosome 9 orphons, were left out of the earlier analysis of over 550 of the donors. A few of the identified cytomegalovirus-associated TCR beta chains were confirmed in vitro to be specific for cytomegalovirus antigens. A later genetic analysis associated a missense DCLRE1C variant with V-gene and J-gene trimming of TCR beta chains, and an independent cohort replicated the association. Strong co-occurrence of HLA alleles, especially DR and DQ, made assigning TCR associations to individual alleles difficult. Because HLA typing was missing for some donors at each locus, association tests included only the typed subset. According to a later analysis, parvovirus B19, influenza, CMV and Epstein-Barr virus appeared linked to several top co-occurrence clusters. A further reported finding was that TCR beta sequences accurately predicted the HLA-A and HLA-B alleles for most subjects in the first cohort. A later analysis found that most CMV-associated TCR beta chains appeared HLA-restricted, with HLA associations seemingly driven largely by CMV exposure. A group of highly shared sequence variants was considered likely to be a technical artifact of the sequencing pipeline. Only TCR beta chains were sequenced in this cohort, and the absence of alpha or paired-chain data limited detectable features.

Libraries were constructed by the immunoSEQ multiplex PCR assay. For the multiplex PCR, a mixture combining 60 forward primers for TCR Vbeta segments and 13 reverse primers for TCR Jbeta segments was used. The CDR3 region of rearranged TCR beta genes was amplified from genomic DNA with a multiplex PCR assay. On the Illumina HiSeq System, the amplified TCR beta libraries were sequenced as 87-base-pair reads. Regarding the original processing steps: In a later analysis, 80 million or so unique TCR beta chains were counted across the roughly 670 repertoires, and around 10 million of these chains were shared by at least two donors. Raw reads were error-corrected and collapsed into unique sequences by a nearest-neighbor algorithm in which closely related sequences were merged to remove PCR and sequencing errors. CDR3 sequences were aligned to IMGT reference sequences to assign V, D and J gene segments. For a sequence to be retained, a match of at least six nucleotides was required to both a V gene segment and a J gene segment. Rearrangements were classified as productive when the CDR3 lacked stop codons and remained in frame with V and J, and all other rearrangements were classified as non-productive. CDR3 was defined by IMGT convention, running from the second conserved V-encoded cysteine to the conserved J-encoded phenylalanine. The earlier analysis of about 590 of the donors excluded sequences that lacked an unambiguous match to a single V gene segment. In an earlier analysis of approximately 500 of the donors, a V segment was called functional when productive rearrangements were above 56.7%, and segregating when the standard deviation between donors exceeded 5%. To diagnose cytomegalovirus status from the catalog of TCR beta chain sequences, a statistical classification framework was built. V and J gene assignment, in a later analysis, came from comparing TCR nucleotide sequences with IMGT/GENE-DB human TR gene sequences. A later analysis assigned CDR3 sequences and most-parsimonious VDJ recombination scenarios with the TCRdist pipeline. In a later analysis, each TCR beta chain was defined by its CDR3 amino acid sequence together with its V-gene family, and reads lacking a unique V-gene family were excluded. In a later analysis, 450 to 600 highly shared, low-generation-probability nucleotide sequences were removed to address suspected cross-contamination and a sequencing artifact. In a later analysis, a clonal expansion index was calculated for each public chain from normalized within-repertoire ranks of inferred template counts. In a later analysis, generation probabilities were computed using a VDJ recombination model fitted to out-of-frame rearrangements, and the results were checked against IGoR. A later analysis scored TCR-TCR, TCR-HLA and TCR-CMV co-occurrence with hypergeometric tests, applying a repertoire-size bias correction to TCR pairs. A later analysis estimated false discovery rates by permuting HLA or CMV assignments 20 times. A later analysis grouped co-occurring TCRs with DBSCAN, adding TCRdist sequence similarity when clustering within HLA-allele-positive subsets. For co-occurrence clustering, repertoires with fewer than 30,000 or more than 120,000 public chains were excluded, along with a handful of repertoires with anomalous nucleotide sharing. In its TCRdb copy, this immuneACCESS table keeps in-frame sequences only and misses some clones. Where compared with another copy, unresolved V genes explain less than half of these, and the others have no known cause. V, J and clone size were drawn from that table, and D and trimming were deduced from the DNA. The sample has some 150,000 clones on record, around 88% of them singletons. 0.65% to 0.9% of the sample comes from the top ten.

In total, around 600 healthy bone marrow donors made up the cohort. Cohort members were all nominally healthy when sampled, although unrecorded immune exposures were likely present. The donor was CMV seronegative and belonged to the group of 352 seronegative cohort members. A peripheral blood sample was collected from each donor, and TCR beta sequencing was performed on peripheral blood mononuclear cells. The Qiagen DNeasy Blood Extraction Kit was used to extract genomic DNA from the blood cell samples. This TCR was sampled from a woman aged 25 to 45 in good health and CMV-seronegative. Sequencing was carried out using PBMCs.

The DNA sequence is TGTGCCAGCAGACCGTCCGGGACTAGCGGAATAGGGCAGTTCTTC. The encoded protein is CASRPSGTSGIGQFF. The chain is made from TRBV27 and TRBJ2-1; TRBD2 matches 11 bases in the middle. V lost 6 bases and J lost 12 bases, and the count of bases not matched to a germline gene is 13. CDR1 and CDR2 (MNHEY, SMNVEV) derive from the germline V gene (reference sequence). The CDR3 numbers 15 residues from cysteine through phenylalanine. The CDR3 DNA has 45 bases and is translated from base 1.